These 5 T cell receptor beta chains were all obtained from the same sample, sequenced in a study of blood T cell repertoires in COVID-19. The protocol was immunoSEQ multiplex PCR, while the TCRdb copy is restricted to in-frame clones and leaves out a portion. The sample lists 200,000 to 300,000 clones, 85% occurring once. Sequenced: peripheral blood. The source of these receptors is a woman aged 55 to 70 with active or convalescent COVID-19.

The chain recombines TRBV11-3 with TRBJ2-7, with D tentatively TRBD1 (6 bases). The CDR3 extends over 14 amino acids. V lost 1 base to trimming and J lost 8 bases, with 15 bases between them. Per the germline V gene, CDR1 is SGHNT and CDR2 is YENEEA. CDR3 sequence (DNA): TGTGCCAGCAGCTTAGCCCGGGCAGGGGAGAAGCAGTACTTC. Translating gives CASSLARAGEKQYF.

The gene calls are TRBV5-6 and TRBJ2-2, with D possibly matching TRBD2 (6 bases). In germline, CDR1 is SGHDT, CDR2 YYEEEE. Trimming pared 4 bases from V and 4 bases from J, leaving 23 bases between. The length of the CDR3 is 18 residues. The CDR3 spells CASSHPPGPAGFTGELFF. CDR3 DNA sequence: TGTGCCAGCAGCCACCCCCCAGGGCCCGCGGGATTCACCGGGGAGCTGTTTTTT.

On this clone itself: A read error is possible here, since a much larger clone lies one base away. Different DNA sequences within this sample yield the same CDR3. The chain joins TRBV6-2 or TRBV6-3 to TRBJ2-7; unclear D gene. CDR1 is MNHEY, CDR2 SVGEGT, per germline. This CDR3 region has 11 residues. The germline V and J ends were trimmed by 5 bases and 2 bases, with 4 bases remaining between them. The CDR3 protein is CASSIAYEQYF. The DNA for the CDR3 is TGTGCCAGCAGTATAGCCTACGAGCAGTACTTC.

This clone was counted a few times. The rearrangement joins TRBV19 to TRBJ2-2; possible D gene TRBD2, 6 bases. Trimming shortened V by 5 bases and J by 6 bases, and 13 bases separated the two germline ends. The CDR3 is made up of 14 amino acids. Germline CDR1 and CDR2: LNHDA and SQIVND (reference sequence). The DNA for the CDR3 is TGTGCCAGTAGTTCCGGGACTCACGCCGGGGAGCTGTTTTTT. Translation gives CASSSGTHAGELFF. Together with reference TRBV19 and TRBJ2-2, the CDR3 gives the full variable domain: DGGITQSPKYLFRKEGQNVTLSCEQNLNHDAMYWYRQDPGQGLRLIYYSQIVNDFQKGDIAEGYSVSREKKESFPLTVTSAQKNPTAFYLCASSSGTHAGELFFGEGSRLTVL.

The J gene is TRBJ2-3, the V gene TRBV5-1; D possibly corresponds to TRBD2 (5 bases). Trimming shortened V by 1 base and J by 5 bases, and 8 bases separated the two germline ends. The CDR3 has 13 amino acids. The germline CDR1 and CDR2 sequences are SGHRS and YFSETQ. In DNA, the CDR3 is TGCGCCAGCAGCTTGTTCGAGGGAGATACGCAGTATTTT. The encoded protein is CASSLFEGDTQYF.